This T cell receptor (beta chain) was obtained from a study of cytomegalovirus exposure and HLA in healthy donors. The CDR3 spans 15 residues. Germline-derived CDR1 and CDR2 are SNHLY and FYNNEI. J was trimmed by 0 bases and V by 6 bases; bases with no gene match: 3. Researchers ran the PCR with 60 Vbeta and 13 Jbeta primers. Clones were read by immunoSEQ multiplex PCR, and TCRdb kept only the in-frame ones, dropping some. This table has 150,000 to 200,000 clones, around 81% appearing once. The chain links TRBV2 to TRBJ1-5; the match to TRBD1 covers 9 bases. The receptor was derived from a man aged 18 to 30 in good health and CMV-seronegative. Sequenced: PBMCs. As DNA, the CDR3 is TGTGCCAGCAGCGAGACAGGGGGTAGCAATCAGCCCCAGCATTTT. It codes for CASSETGGSNQPQHF.